This note documents a single TCR beta chain sequence. In the authors' methods: It was from reference gene primer amplification that nucleated cell counts were estimated. Using immunoSEQ multiplex PCR, the repertoire was profiled, and TCRdb retains in-frame clones only, with some absent. That table gives V, J and clone size, and the DNA gave D and trimming. The repertoire consists of under 60,000 clones, with more than 85% occurring once and the leading ten covering approximately 4.1%. The V and J ends lost 5 bases and 0 bases respectively, with 8 bases between them. The CDR3 covers 13 residues. Per the germline V gene, CDR1 is PRHDT and CDR2 is FYEKMQ (reference sequence). The entry originates in a study of blood T cell repertoires in COVID-19. At the level of the study: Sites in the United States, Italy and Spain provided acute and convalescent COVID-19 samples. The cDNA or gDNA used as material had been derived from T cells, B-cell-depleted T cells, or PBMCs.

The source is a man between 45 and 60 years old with acute or convalescent COVID-19. Sequencing was performed on peripheral blood. The V call is TRBV13, the J call TRBJ2-7; tentative D call: TRBD2 (5 bases). CDR3 sequence reads: CASSRRDSYEQYF. For the CDR3, the DNA is TGTGCCAGCAGCCGCCGGGACTCCTACGAGCAGTACTTC. The whole variable domain, remainder taken from reference TRBV13 and TRBJ2-7, is AAGVIQSPRHLIKEKRETATLKCYPIPRHDTVYWYQQGPGQDPQFLISFYEKMQSDKGSIPDRFSAQQFSDYHSELNMSSLELGDSALYFCASSRRDSYEQYFGPGTRLTVT.